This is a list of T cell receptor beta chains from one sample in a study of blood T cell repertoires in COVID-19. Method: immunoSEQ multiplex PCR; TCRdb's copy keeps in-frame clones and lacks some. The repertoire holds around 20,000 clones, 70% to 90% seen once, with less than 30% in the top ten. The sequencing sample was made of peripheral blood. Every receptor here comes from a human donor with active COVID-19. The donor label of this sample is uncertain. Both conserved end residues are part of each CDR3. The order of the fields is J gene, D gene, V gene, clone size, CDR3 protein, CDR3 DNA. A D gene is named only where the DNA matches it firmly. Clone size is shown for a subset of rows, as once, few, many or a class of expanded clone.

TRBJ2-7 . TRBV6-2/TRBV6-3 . CASSYGLDSYEQYF TGTGCCAGCAGTTACGGGCTGGACTCCTACGAGCAGTACTTC
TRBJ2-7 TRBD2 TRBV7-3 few CASSNSGDGEQYF TGTGCCAGCAGCAATAGCGGGGACGGCGAGCAGTACTTC
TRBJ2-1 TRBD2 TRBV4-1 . CASSQGSGGNNEQFF TGCGCCAGCAGCCAAGGAAGCGGGGGGAACAATGAGCAGTTCTTC
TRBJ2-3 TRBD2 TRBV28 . CASSSGLTSGRARADTQYF TGTGCCAGCAGTTCTGGACTGACTAGCGGGAGGGCCAGGGCAGATACGCAGTATTTT
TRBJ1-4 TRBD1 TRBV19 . CASSIEWDSFNEKLFF TGTGCCAGTAGTATAGAATGGGACAGCTTCAATGAAAAACTGTTTTTT
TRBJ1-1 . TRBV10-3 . CATQGYVDTEAFF TGTGCCACCCAGGGGTACGTGGATACTGAAGCTTTCTTT
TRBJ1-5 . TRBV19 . CASSLRNQPQHF TGTGCCAGTAGTCTCAGGAATCAGCCCCAGCATTTT
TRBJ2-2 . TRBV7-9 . CASSSPGAGNTGELFF TGTGCCAGCAGCTCGCCGGGAGCAGGAAACACCGGGGAGCTGTTTTTT
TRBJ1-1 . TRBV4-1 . CASSQEIMGRMPSSEAFF TGCGCCAGCAGCCAAGAGATCATGGGCAGGATGCCTTCTTCTGAAGCTTTCTTT
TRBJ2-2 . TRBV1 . CTSIGGIGELFF TGCACCAGCATAGGAGGGATCGGGGAGCTGTTTTTT
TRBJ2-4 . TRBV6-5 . CASKITGRENIQYF TGTGCCAGCAAAATTACAGGGAGGGAAAACATTCAGTACTTC
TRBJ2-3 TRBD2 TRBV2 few CASSGLAGSSADTQYF TGTGCCAGCAGTGGGCTAGCGGGTTCCTCGGCAGATACGCAGTATTTT
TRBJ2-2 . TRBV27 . CASRTTGYNTGELFF TGTGCCAGCAGGACTACAGGGTACAACACCGGGGAGCTGTTTTTT
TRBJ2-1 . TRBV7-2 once CASSFGPGTHNEQFF TGTGCCAGCAGCTTTGGACCGGGGACTCACAATGAGCAGTTCTTC
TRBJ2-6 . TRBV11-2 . CASSAVASGANVLTF TGTGCCAGCAGCGCGGTGGCCTCTGGGGCCAACGTCCTGACTTTC
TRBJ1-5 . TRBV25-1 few CARELDSRSTGQPQHF TGTGCCAGAGAATTGGACAGCCGGAGTACGGGTCAGCCCCAGCATTTT
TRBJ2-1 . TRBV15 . CATSDPRRYNEQFF TGTGCCACCAGCGACCCGCGCAGGTACAATGAGCAGTTCTTC
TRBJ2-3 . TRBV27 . CASKRSLTDTQYF TGTGCCAGCAAACGGTCGTTGACAGATACGCAGTATTTT
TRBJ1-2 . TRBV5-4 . CASSLAEGVYGYTF TGTGCCAGCAGCTTGGCCGAGGGCGTCTATGGCTACACCTTC
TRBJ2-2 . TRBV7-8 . CASSSPVGGASPGELFF TGTGCCAGCAGCTCACCGGTTGGGGGGGCCTCCCCCGGGGAGCTGTTTTTT
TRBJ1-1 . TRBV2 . CASRRGGERNTEAFF TGTGCCAGCAGGAGGGGGGGGGAAAGGAACACTGAAGCTTTCTTT
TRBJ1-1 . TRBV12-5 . CASGLEGLGTEAFF TGTGCTAGTGGTTTGGAGGGACTCGGGACGGAAGCTTTCTTT
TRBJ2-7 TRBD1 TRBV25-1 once CASSEPGQGYEQYF TGTGCCAGCAGTGAACCGGGACAGGGCTACGAGCAGTACTTC
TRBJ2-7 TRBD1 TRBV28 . CASSISGQGYYEQYF TGTGCCAGCAGTATATCGGGACAGGGGTACTACGAGCAGTACTTC
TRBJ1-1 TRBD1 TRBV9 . CASSLGQGHTEAFF TGTGCCAGCAGCCTAGGACAGGGACACACTGAAGCTTTCTTT
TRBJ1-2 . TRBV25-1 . CASSGGATAFNYGYIF TGTGCCAGCAGTGGCGGGGCTACCGCCTTTAACTATGGCTACATCTTC
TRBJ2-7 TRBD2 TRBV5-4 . CASSLGRLAGGSSYEQYF TGTGCCAGCAGCTTGGGTAGGTTAGCGGGAGGAAGTTCCTACGAGCAGTACTTC
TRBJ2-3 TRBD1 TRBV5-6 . CASSPGFNTGTGSADTQYF TGTGCCAGCAGCCCGGGCTTTAATACCGGGACAGGGAGCGCAGATACGCAGTATTTT
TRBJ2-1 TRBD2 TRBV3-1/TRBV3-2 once CASSLRTSANNEQFF TGTGCCAGCAGCCTAAGGACTAGCGCAAACAATGAGCAGTTCTTC
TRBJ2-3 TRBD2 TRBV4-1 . CASSQDELAGGTDTQYF TGCGCCAGCAGCCAAGATGAACTAGCGGGGGGCACAGATACGCAGTATTTT
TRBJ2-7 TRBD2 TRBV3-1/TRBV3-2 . CASSQVLAGGYEQYF TGTGCCAGCAGCCAAGTTCTAGCGGGGGGCTACGAGCAGTACTTC
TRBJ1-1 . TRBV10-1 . CASSPLQGMNTEAFF TGCGCCAGCAGCCCACTTCAGGGTATGAACACTGAAGCTTTCTTT
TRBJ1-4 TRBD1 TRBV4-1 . CASSQGSGTGNEKLFF TGCGCCAGCAGCCAAGGTTCCGGGACAGGGAATGAAAAACTGTTTTTT
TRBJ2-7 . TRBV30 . CAWSQSYEQYF TGTGCCTGGAGTCAGTCCTACGAGCAGTACTTC
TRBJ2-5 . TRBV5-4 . CASSLDIVSETQYF TGTGCCAGCAGCTTGGATATAGTTTCCGAGACCCAGTACTTC
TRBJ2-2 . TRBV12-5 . CASGLGMGSTGELFF TGTGCTAGTGGTTTAGGCATGGGGAGCACCGGGGAGCTGTTTTTT
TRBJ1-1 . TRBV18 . CASSPTGGLNTEAFF TGTGCCAGCTCACCGACCGGGGGACTGAACACTGAAGCTTTCTTT
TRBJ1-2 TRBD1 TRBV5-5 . CASSWGQGRHYGYTF TGTGCCAGCAGCTGGGGACAGGGGCGTCACTATGGCTACACCTTC
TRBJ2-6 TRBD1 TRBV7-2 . CASSSETGGSGANVLTF TGTGCCAGCAGCTCAGAAACAGGGGGCTCCGGGGCCAACGTCCTGACTTTC
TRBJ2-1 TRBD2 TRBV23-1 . CASSPGTLEGTSGKMGYNEQFF TGCGCCAGCAGTCCCGGGACACTAGAGGGGACTAGCGGGAAAATGGGGTACAATGAGCAGTTCTTC
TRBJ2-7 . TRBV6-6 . CASTTQGLEYEQYF TGTGCCAGCACCACCCAGGGGCTGGAGTACGAGCAGTACTTC
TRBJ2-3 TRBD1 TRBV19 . CASSTGQATDTQYF TGTGCCAGTAGTACGGGACAGGCCACAGATACGCAGTATTTT
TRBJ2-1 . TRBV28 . CASSLLTGALNNEQFF TGTGCCAGCAGTTTATTAACGGGAGCACTAAATAATGAGCAGTTCTTC
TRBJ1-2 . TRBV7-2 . CASSLEVLRVHYGYTF TGTGCCAGCAGCTTAGAGGTATTGAGGGTTCACTATGGCTACACCTTC
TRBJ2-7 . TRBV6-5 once CASSDSLVAGWEQYF TGTGCCAGCAGCGACTCCCTGGTGGCGGGCTGGGAGCAGTACTTC
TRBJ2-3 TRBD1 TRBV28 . CASSFLDRGLMQYF TGTGCCAGCAGTTTCCTGGACAGGGGGCTTATGCAGTATTTT
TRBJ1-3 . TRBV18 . CASSPYSSGNTIYF TGTGCCAGCTCACCATACAGCTCTGGAAACACCATATATTTT
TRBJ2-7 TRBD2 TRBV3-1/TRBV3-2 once CASSQGLAGNEQYF TGTGCCAGCAGCCAAGGACTAGCGGGAAACGAGCAGTACTTC
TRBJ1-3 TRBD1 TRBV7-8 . CASSPTGYTGNTIYF TGTGCCAGCAGCCCGACAGGGTATACTGGAAACACCATATATTTT
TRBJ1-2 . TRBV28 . CASRTQIYGYTF TGTGCCAGCAGAACACAGATCTATGGCTACACCTTC
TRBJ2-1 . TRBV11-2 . CASSFGGAGSSYNEQFF TGTGCCAGCAGCTTCGGTGGGGCGGGGAGCTCCTACAATGAGCAGTTCTTC
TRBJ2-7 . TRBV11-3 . CASSSGTNKAAQYF TGTGCCAGCAGCTCCGGGACAAATAAAGCGGCGCAGTACTTC
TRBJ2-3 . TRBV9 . CASSVVEGSTDTQYF TGTGCCAGCAGCGTAGTAGAGGGTAGCACAGATACGCAGTATTTT
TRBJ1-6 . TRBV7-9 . CASSLESPLHF TGTGCCAGCAGCTTGGAGTCACCCCTCCACTTT